What follows is one T cell receptor beta chain and its context. Its cognate antigen is unknown. Germline V gives CDR1 DFQATT, CDR2 SNEGSKA (reference sequence). Trimming at V came to 7 bases and at J to 5 bases, leaving 8 bases not matched to a gene. The CDR3 totals 13 residues. The second PCR ran roughly 6 to 11 cycles with a sample-barcoded 5' primer and J-beta primers. A single record per CDR3 protein comes from TCRdb applying MiXCR to the 5' RACE reads. The table shows roughly 2 million distinct CDR3 sequences, with 49% occurring only once. This sample is drawn from a study of blood T cells in healthy people across ages. Study-wide results and caveats: Both naive CD4+ cell counts and diversity were greater in long-lived donors than in aged donors.

The sample consisted of blood. The clonotype originates from a woman in her thirties or forties in good health. V is TRBV20-1 and J is TRBJ2-3, with 8 bases fitting TRBD1. CDR3 in DNA: TGCAGTGTCACGCAGGGGGCCGGAGATACGCAGTATTTT. This gives the protein CSVTQGAGDTQYF.